The present TCR beta chain was sequenced within a study of OX40 agonist ivuxolimab in advanced cancers. The data were produced by immunoSEQ multiplex PCR, yet TCRdb's version contains in-frame clones alone and is incomplete. The sample has tens of thousands of clones; around 94% are singletons. This clone was detected once. Trimming at V came to 6 bases and at J to 9 bases, leaving 7 bases not matched to a gene. Germline V CDR1 and CDR2: SGHVS, FNYEAQ. The CDR3 contains 13 residues. The chain uses TRBV7-6 and TRBJ2-2; 7 bases fit TRBD2. The source is an adult with an advanced solid tumor such as melanoma, head and neck, liver or kidney cancer. The sequencing used CD4+ or CD8+ T cells sorted from blood, collected in a trial of the OX40 agonist ivuxolimab. The CDR3: CASSPPSGRELFF. The CDR3 DNA reads TGTGCCAGCAGTCCCCCTAGCGGCCGGGAGCTGTTTTTT.